This T cell receptor beta chain was captured in a study of identical twins. Regarding the study as a whole: Possibly, invariant MAIT and iNKT cells partly confounded zero-insertion analyses. Surplus twin overlap in beta out-of-frame sequences was less pronounced. While abundant cord blood beta clonotypes carried fewer insertions, memory repertoires showed no such pattern.

TCRdb reanalysed the 5' RACE reads using MiXCR and keeps one entry per CDR3 protein. The table records around 690,000 distinct CDR3 sequences, approximately 21% of them present only once. This clonotype appeared a few times. Antigen specificity is unknown. CDR1 and CDR2 (germline): MNHEY, SVGAGI. The CDR3 has 16 amino acids. V dropped 0 bases and J dropped 2; count of bases not matched to a gene: 3. These sequences were also reported in another study, on T cells expressing NK-cell markers. That study reports: Sorted CD3+CD56-NKG2C+, CD3+CD56+NKG2C+ and CD3+CD56+NKG2C- T cells supplied the TCR beta repertoires.

The sample comprised PBMCs. The chain combines TRBV6-5 with TRBJ2-7; TRBD2 matches 11 bases. This sequence originates from a woman aged 18-30 years in good health. CDR3 coding DNA: TGTGCCAGCAGTTACTCGCTAGCGGGGGGAACCTACGAGCAGTACTTC. This codes for CASSYSLAGGTYEQYF.